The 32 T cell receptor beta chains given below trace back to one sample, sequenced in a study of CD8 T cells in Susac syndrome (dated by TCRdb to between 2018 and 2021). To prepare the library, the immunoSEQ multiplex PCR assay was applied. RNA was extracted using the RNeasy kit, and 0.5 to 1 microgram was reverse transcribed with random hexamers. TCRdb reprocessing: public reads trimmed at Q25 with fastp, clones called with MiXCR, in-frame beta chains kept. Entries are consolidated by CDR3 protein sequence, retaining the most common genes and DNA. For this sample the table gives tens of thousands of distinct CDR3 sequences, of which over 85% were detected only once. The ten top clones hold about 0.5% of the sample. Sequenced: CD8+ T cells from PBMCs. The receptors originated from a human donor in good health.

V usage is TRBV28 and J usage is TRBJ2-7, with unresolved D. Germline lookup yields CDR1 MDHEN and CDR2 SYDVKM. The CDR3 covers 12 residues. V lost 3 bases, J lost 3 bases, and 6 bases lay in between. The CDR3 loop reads CASSLNSYEQYF. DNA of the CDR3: TGTGCCAGCAGTTTGAACAGCTACGAGCAGTACTTC. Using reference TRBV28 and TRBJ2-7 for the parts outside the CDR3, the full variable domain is DVKVTQSSRYLVKRTGEKVFLECVQDMDHENMFWYRQDPGLGLRLIYFSYDVKMKEKGDIPEGYSVSREKKERFSLILESASTNQTSMYLCASSLNSYEQYFGPGTRLTVT.

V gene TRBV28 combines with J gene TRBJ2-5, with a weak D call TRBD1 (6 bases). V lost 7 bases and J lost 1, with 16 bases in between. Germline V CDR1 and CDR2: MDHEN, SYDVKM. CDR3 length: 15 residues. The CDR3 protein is CASNWARDTQETQYF. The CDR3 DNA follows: TGTGCCAGCAACTGGGCCCGGGACACCCAAGAGACCCAGTACTTC.

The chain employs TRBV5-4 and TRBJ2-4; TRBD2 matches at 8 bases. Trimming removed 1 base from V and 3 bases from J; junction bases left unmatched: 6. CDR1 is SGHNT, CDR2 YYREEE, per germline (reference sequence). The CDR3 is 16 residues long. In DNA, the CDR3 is TGTGCCAGCAGCTTGCCGGGACTAGATGACAAAAACATTCAGTACTTC. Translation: CASSLPGLDDKNIQYF.

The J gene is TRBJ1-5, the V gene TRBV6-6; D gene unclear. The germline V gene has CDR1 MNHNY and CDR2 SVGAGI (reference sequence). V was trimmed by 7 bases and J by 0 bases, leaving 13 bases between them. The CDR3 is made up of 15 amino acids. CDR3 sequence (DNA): TGTGCCAGCACCTCCAGCCTATATAGCAATCAGCCCCAGCATTTT. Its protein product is CASTSSLYSNQPQHF.

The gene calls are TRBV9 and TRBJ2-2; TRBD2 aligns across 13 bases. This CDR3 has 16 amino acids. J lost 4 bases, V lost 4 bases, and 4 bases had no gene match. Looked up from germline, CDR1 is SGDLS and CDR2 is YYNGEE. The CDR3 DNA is TGTGCCAGCAGCCCACTAGCGGGAGGGGTCACCGGGGAGCTGTTTTTT. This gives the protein CASSPLAGGVTGELFF. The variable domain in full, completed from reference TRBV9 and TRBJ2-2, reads DSGVTQTPKHLITATGQRVTLRCSPRSGDLSVYWYQQSLDQGLQFLIQYYNGEERAKGNILERFSAQQFPDLHSELNLSSLELGDSALYFCASSPLAGGVTGELFFGEGSRLTVL.

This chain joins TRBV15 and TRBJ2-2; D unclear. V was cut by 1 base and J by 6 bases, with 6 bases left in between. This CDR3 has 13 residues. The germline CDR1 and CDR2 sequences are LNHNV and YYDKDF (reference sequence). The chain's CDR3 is CATSRGVPGELFF. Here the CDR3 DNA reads TGTGCCACCAGCAGAGGGGTTCCCGGGGAGCTGTTTTTT.

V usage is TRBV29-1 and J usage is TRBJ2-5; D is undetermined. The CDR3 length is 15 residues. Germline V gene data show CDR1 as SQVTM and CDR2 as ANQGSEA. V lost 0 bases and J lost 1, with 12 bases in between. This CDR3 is CSVEDEKSPQETQYF. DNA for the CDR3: TGCAGCGTTGAAGATGAGAAGTCTCCCCAAGAGACCCAGTACTTC. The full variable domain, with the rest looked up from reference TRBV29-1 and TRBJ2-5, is SAVISQKPSRDICQRGTSLTIQCQVDSQVTMMFWYRQQPGQSLTLIATANQGSEATYESGFVIDKFPISRPNLTFSTLTVSNMSPEDSSIYLCSVEDEKSPQETQYFGPGTRLLVL.

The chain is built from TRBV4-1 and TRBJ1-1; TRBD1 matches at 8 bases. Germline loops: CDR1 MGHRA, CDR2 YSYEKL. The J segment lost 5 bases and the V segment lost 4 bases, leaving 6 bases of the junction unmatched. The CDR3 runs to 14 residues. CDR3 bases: TGCGCCAGCAGCCCGGGACAGGTGATGACTGAAGCTTTCTTT. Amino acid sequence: CASSPGQVMTEAFF.

The CDR3 here is CATSEGVSTDTQYF. The CDR3 bases are TGTGCCACCAGCGAGGGGGTTAGCACAGATACGCAGTATTTT. The chain joins TRBV15 to TRBJ2-3; TRBD1 is a possible D gene (6 bases). The CDR3 contains 14 residues. Germline loops: CDR1 LNHNV, CDR2 YYDKDF (reference sequence). V was pared by 5 bases and J by 0 bases, with 9 bases between.

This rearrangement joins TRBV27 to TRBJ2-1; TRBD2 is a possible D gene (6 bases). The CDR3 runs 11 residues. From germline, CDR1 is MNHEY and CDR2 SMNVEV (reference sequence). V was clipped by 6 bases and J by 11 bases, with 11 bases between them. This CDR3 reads CASSPGGKQFF. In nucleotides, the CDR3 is TGTGCCAGCAGCCCTGGGGGGAAGCAGTTCTTC.

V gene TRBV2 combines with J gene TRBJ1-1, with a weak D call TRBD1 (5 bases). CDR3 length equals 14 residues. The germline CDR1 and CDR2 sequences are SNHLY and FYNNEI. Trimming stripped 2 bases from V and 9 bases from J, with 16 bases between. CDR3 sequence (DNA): TGTGCCAGCAGTGAATTTGAGGGACTAGCGCAAGCTTTCTTT. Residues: CASSEFEGLAQAFF.

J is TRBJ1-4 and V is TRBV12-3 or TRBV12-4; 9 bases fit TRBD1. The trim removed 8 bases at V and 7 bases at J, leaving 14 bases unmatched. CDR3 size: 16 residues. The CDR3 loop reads CASGLIARDRVEKLFF. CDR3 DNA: TGTGCCAGCGGCCTGATAGCCCGGGACAGGGTTGAAAAACTGTTTTTT.

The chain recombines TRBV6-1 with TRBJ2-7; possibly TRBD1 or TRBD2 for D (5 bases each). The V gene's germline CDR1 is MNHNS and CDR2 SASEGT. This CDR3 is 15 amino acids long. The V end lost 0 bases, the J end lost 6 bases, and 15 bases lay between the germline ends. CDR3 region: CASSEAALAGTEQYF. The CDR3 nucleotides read TGTGCCAGCAGTGAAGCGGCGTTGGCAGGGACCGAGCAGTACTTC.

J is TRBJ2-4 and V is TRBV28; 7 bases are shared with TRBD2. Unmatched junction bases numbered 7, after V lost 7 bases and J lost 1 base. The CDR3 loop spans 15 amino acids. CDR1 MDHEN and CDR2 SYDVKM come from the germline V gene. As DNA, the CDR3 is TGTGCCAGCACGGGCCTAGCGGCGGCCAAAAACATTCAGTACTTC. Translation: CASTGLAAAKNIQYF.

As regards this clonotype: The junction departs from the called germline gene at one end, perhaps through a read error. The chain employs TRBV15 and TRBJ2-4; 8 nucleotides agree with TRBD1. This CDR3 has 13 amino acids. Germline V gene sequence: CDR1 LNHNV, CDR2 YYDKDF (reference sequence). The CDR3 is CATEAGGRHIQCF. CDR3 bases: TGTGCCACAGAAGCAGGGGGCAGGCACATTCAGTGCTTC.

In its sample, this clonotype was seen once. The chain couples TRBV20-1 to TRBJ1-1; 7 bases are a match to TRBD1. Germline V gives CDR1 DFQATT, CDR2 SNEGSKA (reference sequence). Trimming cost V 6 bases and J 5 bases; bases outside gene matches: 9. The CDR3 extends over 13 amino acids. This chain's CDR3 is CSAADREWTEAFF. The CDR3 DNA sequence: TGCAGTGCGGCTGACAGGGAATGGACTGAAGCTTTCTTT.

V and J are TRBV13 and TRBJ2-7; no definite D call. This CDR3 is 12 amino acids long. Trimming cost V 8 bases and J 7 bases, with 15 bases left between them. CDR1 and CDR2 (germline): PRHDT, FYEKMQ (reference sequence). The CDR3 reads CASSHGTSEQYF. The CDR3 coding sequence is TGTGCCAGCTCCCACGGCACCTCGGAGCAGTACTTC.

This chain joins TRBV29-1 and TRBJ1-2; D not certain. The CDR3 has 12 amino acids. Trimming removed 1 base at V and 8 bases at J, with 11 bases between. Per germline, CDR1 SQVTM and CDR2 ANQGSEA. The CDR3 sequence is CSVEGQVEGYTF. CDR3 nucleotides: TGCAGCGTTGAAGGCCAGGTCGAGGGCTACACCTTC.

The CDR3 coding sequence is TGTGCCAGCAGCTCGGACAGGGACGAGACCCAGTACTTC. Residues: CASSSDRDETQYF. V usage is TRBV5-4 and J usage is TRBJ2-5; 8 nucleotides match TRBD1. The germline V gene encodes CDR1 SGHNT and CDR2 YYREEE (reference sequence). CDR3 length: 13 residues. V lost 3 bases and J lost 5; bases outside the gene matches: 3.

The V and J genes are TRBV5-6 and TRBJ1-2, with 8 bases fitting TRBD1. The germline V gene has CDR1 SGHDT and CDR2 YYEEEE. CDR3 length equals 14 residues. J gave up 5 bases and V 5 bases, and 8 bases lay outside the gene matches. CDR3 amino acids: CASRGTGSWYGYTF. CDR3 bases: TGTGCCAGCAGGGGGACAGGTTCATGGTATGGCTACACCTTC.

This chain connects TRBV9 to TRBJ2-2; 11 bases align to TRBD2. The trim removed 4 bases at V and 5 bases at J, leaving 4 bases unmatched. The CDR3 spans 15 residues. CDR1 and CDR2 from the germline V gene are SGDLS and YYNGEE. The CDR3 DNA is TGTGCCAGCAGCCCCAGGACTAGCGGGACCGGGGAGCTGTTTTTT. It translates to CASSPRTSGTGELFF.

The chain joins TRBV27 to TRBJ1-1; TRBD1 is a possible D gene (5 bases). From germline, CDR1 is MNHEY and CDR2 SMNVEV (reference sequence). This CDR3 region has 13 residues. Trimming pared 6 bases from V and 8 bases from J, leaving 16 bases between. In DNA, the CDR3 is TGTGCCAGCAGATTTATCACAGGAGTCGAAGCTTTCTTT. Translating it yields CASRFITGVEAFF.

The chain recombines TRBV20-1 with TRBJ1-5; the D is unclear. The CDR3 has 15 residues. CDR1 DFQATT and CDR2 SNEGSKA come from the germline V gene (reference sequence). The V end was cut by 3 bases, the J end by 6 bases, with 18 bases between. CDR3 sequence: CSASSYVGKFQPQHF. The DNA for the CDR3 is TGCAGTGCTAGCTCCTACGTGGGGAAGTTTCAGCCCCAGCATTTT.

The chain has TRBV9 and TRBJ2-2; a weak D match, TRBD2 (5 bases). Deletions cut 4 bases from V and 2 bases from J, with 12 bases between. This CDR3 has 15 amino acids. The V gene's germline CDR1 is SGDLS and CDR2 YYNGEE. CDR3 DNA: TGTGCCAGCAGCTTGGGCGGGCCAAACACCGGGGAGCTGTTTTTT. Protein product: CASSLGGPNTGELFF.

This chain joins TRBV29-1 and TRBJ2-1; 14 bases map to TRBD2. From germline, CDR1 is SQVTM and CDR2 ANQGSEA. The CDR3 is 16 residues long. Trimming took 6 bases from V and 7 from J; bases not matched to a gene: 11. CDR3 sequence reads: CSVELTSGRALNEQFF. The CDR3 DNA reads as TGCAGCGTGGAACTGACTAGCGGGAGGGCCCTTAATGAGCAGTTCTTC.

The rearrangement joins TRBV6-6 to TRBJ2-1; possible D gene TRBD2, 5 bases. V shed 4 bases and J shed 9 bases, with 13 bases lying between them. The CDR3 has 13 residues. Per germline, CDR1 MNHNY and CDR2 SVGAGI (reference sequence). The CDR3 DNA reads TGTGCCAGCAGTTCGGGTCGGGGTACTGAGCAGTTCTTC. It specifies CASSSGRGTEQFF.

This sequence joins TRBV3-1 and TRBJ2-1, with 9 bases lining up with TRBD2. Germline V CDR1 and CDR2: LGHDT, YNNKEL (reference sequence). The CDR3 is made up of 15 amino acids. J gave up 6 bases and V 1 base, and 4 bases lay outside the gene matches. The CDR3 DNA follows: TGTGCCAGCAGCCAAGGCAGCGGGAGGTCCAATGAGCAGTTCTTC. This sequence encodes CASSQGSGRSNEQFF.

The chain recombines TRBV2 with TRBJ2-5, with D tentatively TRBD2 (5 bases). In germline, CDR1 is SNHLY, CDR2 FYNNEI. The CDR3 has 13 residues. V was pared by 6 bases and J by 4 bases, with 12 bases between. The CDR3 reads CASRGEGRETQYF. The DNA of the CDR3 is TGTGCCAGCAGGGGAGAGGGCCGAGAGACCCAGTACTTC.

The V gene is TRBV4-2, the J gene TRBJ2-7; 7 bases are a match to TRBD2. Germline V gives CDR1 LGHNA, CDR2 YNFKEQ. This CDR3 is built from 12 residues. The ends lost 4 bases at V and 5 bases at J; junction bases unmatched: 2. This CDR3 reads CASSPGGNEQYF. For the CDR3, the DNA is TGTGCCAGCAGCCCCGGGGGGAACGAGCAGTACTTC.

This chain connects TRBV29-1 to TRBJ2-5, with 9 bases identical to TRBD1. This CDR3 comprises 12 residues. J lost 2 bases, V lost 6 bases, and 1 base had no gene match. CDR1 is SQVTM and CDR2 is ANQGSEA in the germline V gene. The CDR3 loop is CSVDRGQETQYF. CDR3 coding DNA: TGCAGCGTCGACAGGGGGCAAGAGACCCAGTACTTC. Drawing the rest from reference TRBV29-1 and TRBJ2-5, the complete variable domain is SAVISQKPSRDICQRGTSLTIQCQVDSQVTMMFWYRQQPGQSLTLIATANQGSEATYESGFVIDKFPISRPNLTFSTLTVSNMSPEDSSIYLCSVDRGQETQYFGPGTRLLVL.

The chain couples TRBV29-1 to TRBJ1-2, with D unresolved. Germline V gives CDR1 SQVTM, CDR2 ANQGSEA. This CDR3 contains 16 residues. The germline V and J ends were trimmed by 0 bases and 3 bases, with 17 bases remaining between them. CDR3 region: CSVEETAPDAYYGYTF. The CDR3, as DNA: TGCAGCGTTGAAGAGACCGCCCCAGACGCCTACTATGGCTACACCTTC.

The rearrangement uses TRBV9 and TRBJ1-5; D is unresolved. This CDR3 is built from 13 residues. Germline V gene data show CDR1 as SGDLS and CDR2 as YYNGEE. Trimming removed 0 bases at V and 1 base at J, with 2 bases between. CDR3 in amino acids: CASSVGSNQPQHF. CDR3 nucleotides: TGTGCCAGCAGCGTAGGAAGCAATCAGCCCCAGCATTTT.